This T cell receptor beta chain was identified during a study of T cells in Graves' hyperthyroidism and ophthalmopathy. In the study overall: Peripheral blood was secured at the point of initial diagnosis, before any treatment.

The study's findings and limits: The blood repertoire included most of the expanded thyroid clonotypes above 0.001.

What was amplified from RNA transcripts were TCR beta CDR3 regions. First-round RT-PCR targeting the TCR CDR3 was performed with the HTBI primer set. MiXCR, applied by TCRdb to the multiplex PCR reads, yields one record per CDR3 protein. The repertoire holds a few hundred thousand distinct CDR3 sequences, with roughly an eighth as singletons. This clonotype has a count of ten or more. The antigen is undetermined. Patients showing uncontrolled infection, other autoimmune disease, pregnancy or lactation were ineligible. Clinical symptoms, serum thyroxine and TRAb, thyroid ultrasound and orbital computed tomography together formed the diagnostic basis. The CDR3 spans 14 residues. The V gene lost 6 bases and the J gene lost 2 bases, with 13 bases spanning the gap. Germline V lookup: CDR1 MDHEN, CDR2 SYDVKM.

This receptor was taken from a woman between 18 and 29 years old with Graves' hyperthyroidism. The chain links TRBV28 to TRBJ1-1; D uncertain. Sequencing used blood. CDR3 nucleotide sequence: TGTGCCAGCAGCCGGCTGGTCGGAAACACTGAAGCTTTCTTT. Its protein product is CASSRLVGNTEAFF.